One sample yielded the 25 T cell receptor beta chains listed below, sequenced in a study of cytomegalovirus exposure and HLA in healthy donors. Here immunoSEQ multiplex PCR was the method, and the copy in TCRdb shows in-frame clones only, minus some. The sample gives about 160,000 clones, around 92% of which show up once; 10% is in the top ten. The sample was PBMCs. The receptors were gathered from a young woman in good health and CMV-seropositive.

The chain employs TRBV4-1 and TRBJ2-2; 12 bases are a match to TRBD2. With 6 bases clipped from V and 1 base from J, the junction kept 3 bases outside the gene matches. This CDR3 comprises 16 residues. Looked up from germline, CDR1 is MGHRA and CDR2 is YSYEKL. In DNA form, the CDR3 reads TGCGCCAGCAGACTGACTAGCGGGGGGAACACCGGGGAGCTGTTTTTT. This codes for CASRLTSGGNTGELFF.

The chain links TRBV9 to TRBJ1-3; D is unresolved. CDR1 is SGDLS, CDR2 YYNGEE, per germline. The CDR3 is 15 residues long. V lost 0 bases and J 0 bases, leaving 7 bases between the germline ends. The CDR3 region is CASSVDPSSGNTIYF. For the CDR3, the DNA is TGTGCCAGCAGCGTAGACCCGAGCTCTGGAAACACCATATATTTT.

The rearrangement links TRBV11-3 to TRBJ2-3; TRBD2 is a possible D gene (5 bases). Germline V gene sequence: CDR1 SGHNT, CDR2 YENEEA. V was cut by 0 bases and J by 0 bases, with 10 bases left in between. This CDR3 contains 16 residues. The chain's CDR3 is CASSLDWESSTDTQYF. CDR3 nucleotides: TGTGCCAGCAGCTTAGATTGGGAGTCTAGCACAGATACGCAGTATTTT.

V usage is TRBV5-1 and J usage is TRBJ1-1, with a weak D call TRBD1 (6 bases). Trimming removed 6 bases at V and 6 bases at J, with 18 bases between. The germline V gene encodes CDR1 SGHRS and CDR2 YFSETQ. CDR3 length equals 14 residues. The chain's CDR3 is CASKDSAEFSEAFF. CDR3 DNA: TGCGCCAGCAAGGACAGCGCGGAGTTCTCTGAAGCTTTCTTT.

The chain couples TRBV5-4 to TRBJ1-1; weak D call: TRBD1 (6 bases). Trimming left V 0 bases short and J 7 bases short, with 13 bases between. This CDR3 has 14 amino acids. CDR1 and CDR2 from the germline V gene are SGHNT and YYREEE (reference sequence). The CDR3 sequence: CASSLGQGGFEAFF. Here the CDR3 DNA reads TGTGCCAGCAGCTTGGGACAAGGGGGATTTGAAGCTTTCTTT.

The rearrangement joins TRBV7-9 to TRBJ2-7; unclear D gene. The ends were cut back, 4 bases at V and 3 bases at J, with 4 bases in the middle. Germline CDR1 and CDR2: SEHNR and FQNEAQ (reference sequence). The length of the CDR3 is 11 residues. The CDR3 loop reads CASSSIYEQYF. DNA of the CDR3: TGTGCCAGCAGCTCAATCTACGAGCAGTACTTC.

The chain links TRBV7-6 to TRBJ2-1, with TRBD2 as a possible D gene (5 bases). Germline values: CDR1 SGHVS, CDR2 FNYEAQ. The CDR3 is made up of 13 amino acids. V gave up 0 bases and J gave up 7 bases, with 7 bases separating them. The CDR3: CASSLALANEQFF. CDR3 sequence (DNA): TGTGCCAGCAGCTTAGCGCTAGCAAATGAGCAGTTCTTC.

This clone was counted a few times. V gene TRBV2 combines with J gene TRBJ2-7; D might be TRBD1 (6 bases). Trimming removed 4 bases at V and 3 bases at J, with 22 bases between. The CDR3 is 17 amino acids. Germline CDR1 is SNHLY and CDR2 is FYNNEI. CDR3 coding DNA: TGTGCCAGCAGTGCCCCCGGAAACAGGGCCCTCCACTACGAGCAGTACTTC. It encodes CASSAPGNRALHYEQYF.

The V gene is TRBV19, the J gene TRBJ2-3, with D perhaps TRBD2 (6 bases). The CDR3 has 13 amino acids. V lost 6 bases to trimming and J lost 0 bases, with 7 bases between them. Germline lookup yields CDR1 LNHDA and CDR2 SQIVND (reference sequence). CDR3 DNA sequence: TGTGCCAGTAGAGGGACTAGCACAGATACGCAGTATTTT. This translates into CASRGTSTDTQYF.

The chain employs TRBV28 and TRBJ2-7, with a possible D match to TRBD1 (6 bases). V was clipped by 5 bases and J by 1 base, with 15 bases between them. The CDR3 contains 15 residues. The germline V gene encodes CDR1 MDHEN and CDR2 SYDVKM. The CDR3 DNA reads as TGTGCCAGCAGTAATGCCAAGACAGGATCCTACGAGCAGTACTTC. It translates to CASSNAKTGSYEQYF.

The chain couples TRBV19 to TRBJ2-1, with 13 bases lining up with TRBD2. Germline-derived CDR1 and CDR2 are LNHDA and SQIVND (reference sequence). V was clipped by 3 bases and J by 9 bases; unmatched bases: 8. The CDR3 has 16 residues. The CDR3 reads CASSIPGLAGFAEQFF. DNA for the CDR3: TGTGCCAGTAGTATCCCGGGACTAGCGGGATTTGCTGAGCAGTTCTTC.

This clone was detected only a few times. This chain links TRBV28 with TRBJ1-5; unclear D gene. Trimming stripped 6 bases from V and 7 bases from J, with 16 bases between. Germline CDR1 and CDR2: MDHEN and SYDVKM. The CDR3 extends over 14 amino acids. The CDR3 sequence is CASSRRGGRQPQHF. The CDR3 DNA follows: TGTGCCAGCAGCCGACGGGGAGGGAGGCAGCCCCAGCATTTT.

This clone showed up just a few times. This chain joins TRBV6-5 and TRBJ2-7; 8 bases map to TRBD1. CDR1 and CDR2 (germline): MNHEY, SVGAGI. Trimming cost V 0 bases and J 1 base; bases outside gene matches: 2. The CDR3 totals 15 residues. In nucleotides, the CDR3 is TGTGCCAGCAGTTACTCGGGACAGGCGTCCTACGAGCAGTACTTC. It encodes CASSYSGQASYEQYF.

The CDR3 loop reads CASSLTAGATYNEQFF. For the CDR3, the DNA is TGTGCCAGCAGCTTAACAGCAGGCGCCACCTACAATGAGCAGTTCTTC. V and J are TRBV7-3 and TRBJ2-1; D gene uncertain. V was trimmed by 0 bases and J by 2 bases, leaving 11 bases between them. CDR1 and CDR2 (germline): SGHTA, FQGTGA. This CDR3 has 16 residues.

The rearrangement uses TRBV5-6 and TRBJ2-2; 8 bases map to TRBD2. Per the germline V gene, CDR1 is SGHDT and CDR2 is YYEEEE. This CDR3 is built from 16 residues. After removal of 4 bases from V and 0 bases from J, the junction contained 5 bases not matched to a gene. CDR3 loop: CASSPRLATNTGELFF. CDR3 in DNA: TGTGCCAGCAGCCCAAGACTAGCGACGAACACCGGGGAGCTGTTTTTT.

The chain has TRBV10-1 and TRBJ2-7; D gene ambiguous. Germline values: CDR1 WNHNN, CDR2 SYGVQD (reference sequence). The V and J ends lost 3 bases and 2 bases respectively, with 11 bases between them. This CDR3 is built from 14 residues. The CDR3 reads CASSDNFRAYEQYF. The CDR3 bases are TGCGCCAGCAGTGACAACTTCCGTGCCTACGAGCAGTACTTC.

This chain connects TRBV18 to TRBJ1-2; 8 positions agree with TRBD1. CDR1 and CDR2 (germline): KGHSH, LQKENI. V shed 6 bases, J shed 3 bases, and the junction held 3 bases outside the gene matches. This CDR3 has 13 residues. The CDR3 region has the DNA TGTGCCAGCTCGCCGACAGGGGACTATGGCTACACCTTC. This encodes CASSPTGDYGYTF.

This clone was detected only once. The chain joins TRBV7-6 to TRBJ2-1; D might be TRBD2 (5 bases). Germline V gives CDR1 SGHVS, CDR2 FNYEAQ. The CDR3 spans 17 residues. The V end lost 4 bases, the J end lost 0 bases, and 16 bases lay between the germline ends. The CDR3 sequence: CASSSSSSSSSYNEQFF. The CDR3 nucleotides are TGTGCCAGCAGCTCGAGCTCTAGCAGTAGCTCCTACAATGAGCAGTTCTTC.

CDR3: CASSGRSSNEKLFF. DNA for the CDR3: TGTGCCAGCAGCGGGAGGAGCTCTAATGAAAAACTGTTTTTT. V and J are TRBV7-2 and TRBJ1-4; D remains ambiguous. Germline CDR1 and CDR2: SGHTA and FQGNSA. Trimming took off 5 bases at V and 3 bases at J, with 10 bases between the two ends. The CDR3 is made up of 14 amino acids.

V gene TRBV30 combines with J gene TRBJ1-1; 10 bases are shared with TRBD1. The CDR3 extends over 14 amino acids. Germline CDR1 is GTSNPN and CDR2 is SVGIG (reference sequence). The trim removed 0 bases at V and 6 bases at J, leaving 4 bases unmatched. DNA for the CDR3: TGTGCCTGGAGTGTGGGGACAGGGGATGCTGAAGCTTTCTTT. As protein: CAWSVGTGDAEAFF.

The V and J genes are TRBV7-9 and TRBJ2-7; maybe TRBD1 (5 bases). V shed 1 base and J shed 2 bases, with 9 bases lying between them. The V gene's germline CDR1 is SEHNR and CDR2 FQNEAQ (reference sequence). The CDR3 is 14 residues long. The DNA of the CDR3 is TGTGCCAGCAGCTTAGGGGCAGGGCCCTACGAGCAGTACTTC. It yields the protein CASSLGAGPYEQYF.

The CDR3 is CASSLDSNYEQYF. The CDR3 bases are TGTGCCAGCAGCTTAGATAGCAACTACGAGCAGTACTTC. J is TRBJ2-7 and V is TRBV7-9; D is ambiguous. The CDR3 has 13 residues. The germline V gene has CDR1 SEHNR and CDR2 FQNEAQ (reference sequence). V shed 1 base and J shed 3 bases, with 7 bases lying between them.

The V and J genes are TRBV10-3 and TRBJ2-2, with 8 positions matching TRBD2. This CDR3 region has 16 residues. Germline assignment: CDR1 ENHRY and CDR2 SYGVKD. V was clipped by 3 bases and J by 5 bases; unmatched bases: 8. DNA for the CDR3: TGTGCCATCAGTGATGGGACTAGAAGGAATACCGGGGAGCTGTTTTTT. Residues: CAISDGTRRNTGELFF.

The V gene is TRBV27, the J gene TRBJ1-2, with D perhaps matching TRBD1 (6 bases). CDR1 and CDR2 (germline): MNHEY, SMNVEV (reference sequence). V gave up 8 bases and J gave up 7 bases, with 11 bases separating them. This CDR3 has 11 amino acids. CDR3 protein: CASGNRAGYTF. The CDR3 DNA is TGTGCCAGCGGAAACAGGGCTGGCTACACCTTC.

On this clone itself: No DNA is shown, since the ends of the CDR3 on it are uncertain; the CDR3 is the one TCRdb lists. CDR3 in amino acids: CASSSSGFSTDTQYF. This chain joins TRBV28 and TRBJ2-3; the listed D gene, TRBD2, was not tested against the DNA. CDR1 MDHEN and CDR2 SYDVKM come from the germline V gene. The CDR3 extends over 15 residues, inclusive of both ends.